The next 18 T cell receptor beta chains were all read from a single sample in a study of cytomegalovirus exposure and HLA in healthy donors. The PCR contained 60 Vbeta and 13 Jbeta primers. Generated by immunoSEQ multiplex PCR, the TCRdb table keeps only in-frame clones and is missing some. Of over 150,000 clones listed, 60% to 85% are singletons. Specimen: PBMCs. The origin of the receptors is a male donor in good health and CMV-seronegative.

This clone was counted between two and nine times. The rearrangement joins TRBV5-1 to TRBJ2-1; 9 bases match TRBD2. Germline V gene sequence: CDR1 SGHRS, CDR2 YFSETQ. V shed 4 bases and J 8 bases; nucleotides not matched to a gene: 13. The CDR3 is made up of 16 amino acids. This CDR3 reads CASSPGTSRVSDEQFF. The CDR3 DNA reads TGCGCCAGCAGCCCCGGGACTAGCAGGGTCTCCGATGAGCAGTTCTTC.

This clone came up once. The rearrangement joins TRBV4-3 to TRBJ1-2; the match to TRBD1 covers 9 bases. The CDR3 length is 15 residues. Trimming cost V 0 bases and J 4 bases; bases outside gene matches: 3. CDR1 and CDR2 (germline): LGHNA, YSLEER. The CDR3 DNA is TGCGCCAGCAGCCAAGAAGAACAGGGGGCCTATGGCTACACCTTC. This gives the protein CASSQEEQGAYGYTF.

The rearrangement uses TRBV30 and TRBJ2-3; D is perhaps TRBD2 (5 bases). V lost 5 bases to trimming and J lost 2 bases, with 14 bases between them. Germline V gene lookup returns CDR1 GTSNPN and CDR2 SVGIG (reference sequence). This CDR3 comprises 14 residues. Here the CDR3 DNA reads TGTGCCTGGGGCAGAGGGTTATACACAGATACGCAGTATTTT. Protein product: CAWGRGLYTDTQYF.

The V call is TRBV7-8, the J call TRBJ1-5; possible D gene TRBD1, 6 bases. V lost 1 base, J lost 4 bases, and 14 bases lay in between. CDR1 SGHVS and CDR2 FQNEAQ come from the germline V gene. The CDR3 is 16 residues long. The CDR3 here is CASSLVGGLGNQPQHF. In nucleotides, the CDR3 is TGTGCCAGCAGCTTAGTTGGGGGCCTAGGGAATCAGCCCCAGCATTTT. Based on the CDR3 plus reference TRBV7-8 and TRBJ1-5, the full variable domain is GAGVSQSPRYKVAKRGQDVALRCDPISGHVSLFWYQQALGQGPEFLTYFQNEAQLDKSGLPSDRFFAERPEGSVSTLKIQRTQQEDSAVYLCASSLVGGLGNQPQHFGDGTRLSIL.

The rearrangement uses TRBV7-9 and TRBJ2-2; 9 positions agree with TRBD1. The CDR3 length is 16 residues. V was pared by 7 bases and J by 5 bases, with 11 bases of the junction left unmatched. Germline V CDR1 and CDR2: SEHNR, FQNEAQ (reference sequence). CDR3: CASIELLGQGTGELFF. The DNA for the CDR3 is TGTGCCAGCATCGAGCTTTTGGGACAGGGTACCGGGGAGCTGTTTTTT.

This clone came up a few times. The CDR3 loop reads CASSVRGAGGNEQFF. The CDR3 region has the DNA TGTGCCAGCAGCGTCCGGGGGGCGGGGGGCAATGAGCAGTTCTTC. The chain has TRBV25-1 and TRBJ2-1, with 8 bases matching TRBD2. This CDR3 is built from 15 residues. V lost 6 bases and J lost 6; bases outside the gene matches: 10. CDR1 MGHDK and CDR2 SYGVNS come from the germline V gene.

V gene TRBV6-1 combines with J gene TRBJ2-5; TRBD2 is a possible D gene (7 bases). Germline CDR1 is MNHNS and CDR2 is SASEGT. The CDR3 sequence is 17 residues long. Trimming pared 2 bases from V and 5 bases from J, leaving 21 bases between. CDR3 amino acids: CASSESWGGGFVETQYF. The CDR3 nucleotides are TGTGCCAGCAGTGAATCCTGGGGCGGGGGCTTTGTGGAGACCCAGTACTTC.

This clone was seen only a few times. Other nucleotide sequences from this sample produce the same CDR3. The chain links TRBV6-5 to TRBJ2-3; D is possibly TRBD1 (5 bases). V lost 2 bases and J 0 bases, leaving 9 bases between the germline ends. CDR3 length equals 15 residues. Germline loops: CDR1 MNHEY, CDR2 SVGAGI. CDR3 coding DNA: TGTGCCAGCAGTTACGTGGGGCAGAGCACAGATACGCAGTATTTT. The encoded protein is CASSYVGQSTDTQYF.

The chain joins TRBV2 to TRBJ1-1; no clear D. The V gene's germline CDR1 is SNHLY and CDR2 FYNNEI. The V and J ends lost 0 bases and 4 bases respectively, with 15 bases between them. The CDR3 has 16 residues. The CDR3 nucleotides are TGTGCCAGCAGTGAAGCGCAGGCCCCCTTGCGCACTGAAGCTTTCTTT. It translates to CASSEAQAPLRTEAFF.

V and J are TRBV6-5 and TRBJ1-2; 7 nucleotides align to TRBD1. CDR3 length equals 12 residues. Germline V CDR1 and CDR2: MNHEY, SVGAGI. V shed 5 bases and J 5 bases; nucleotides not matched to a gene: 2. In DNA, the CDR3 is TGTGCCAGCAGTCCAGGGGGGTATGGCTACACCTTC. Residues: CASSPGGYGYTF.

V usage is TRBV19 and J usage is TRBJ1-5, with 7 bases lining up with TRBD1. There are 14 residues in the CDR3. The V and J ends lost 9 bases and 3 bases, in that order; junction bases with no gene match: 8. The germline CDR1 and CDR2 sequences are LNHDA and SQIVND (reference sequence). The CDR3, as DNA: TGTGCCAGCACCACAGGGGCCACCAATCAGCCCCAGCATTTT. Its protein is CASTTGATNQPQHF. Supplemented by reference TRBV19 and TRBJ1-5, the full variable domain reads DGGITQSPKYLFRKEGQNVTLSCEQNLNHDAMYWYRQDPGQGLRLIYYSQIVNDFQKGDIAEGYSVSREKKESFPLTVTSAQKNPTAFYLCASTTGATNQPQHFGDGTRLSIL.

This chain's CDR3 is CASSLGQGNEQFF. CDR3 nucleotide sequence: TGTGCCAGCAGCTTAGGGCAGGGCAATGAGCAGTTCTTC. This sequence joins TRBV13 and TRBJ2-1; maybe TRBD1 (5 bases). V was trimmed by 0 bases and J by 6 bases, leaving 6 bases between them. Germline values: CDR1 PRHDT, CDR2 FYEKMQ (reference sequence). The CDR3 is made up of 13 amino acids.

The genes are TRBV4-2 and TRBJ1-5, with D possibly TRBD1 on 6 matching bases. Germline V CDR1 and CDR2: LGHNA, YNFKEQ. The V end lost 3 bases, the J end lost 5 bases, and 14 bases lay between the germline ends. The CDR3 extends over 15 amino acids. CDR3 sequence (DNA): TGTGCCAGCAGCCAGGGGGGGGACACTTATCAGCCCCAGCATTTT. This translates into CASSQGGDTYQPQHF.

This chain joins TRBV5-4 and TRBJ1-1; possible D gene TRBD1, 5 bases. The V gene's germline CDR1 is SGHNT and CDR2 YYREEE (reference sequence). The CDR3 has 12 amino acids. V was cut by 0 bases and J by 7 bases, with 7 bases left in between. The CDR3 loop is CASSLVTGEAFF. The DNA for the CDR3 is TGTGCCAGCAGCTTGGTAACAGGTGAAGCTTTCTTT.

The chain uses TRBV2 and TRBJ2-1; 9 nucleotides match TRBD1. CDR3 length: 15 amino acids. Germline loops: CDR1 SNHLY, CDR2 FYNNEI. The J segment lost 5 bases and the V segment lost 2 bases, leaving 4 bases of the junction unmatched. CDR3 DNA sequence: TGTGCCAGCAGTGAAACGGGACAGGGCCACAATGAGCAGTTCTTC. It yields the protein CASSETGQGHNEQFF.

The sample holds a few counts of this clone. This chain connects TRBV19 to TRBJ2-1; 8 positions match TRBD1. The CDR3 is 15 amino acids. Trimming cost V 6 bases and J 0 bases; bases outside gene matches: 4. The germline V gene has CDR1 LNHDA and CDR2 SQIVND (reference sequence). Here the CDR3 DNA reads TGTGCCAGTAGCCGACAGGGGAGCTCCTACAATGAGCAGTTCTTC. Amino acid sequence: CASSRQGSSYNEQFF.

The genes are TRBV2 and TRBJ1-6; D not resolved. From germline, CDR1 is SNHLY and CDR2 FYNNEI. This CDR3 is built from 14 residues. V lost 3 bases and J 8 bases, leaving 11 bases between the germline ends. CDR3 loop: CASSEVRLDSPLHF. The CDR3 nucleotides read TGTGCCAGCAGTGAGGTCAGATTGGATTCACCCCTCCACTTT.

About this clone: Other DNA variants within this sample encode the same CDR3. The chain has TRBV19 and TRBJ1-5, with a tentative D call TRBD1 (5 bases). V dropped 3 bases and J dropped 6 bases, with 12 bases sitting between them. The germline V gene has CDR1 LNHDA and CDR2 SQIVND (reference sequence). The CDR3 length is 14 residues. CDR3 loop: CASSIRQGFQPQHF. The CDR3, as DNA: TGTGCCAGTAGTATTCGCCAGGGTTTTCAGCCCCAGCATTTT.